These 8 T cell receptor beta chains came from one sample sequenced in a study of radiation and T cells in renal cell carcinoma. The time point here: blood 4 weeks post-SBRT, at nephrectomy. The treatment denotes: 15 Gy SBRT to primary tumor, nephrectomy 4 weeks later. The protocol was immunoSEQ multiplex PCR, while the TCRdb copy is restricted to in-frame clones and leaves out a portion. The sample shows some 150,000 clones, 80% to 90% of them seen only once. The sample was blood, taken from a patient whose treatment included radiotherapy and nephrectomy. The origin of the receptors is a woman between 45 and 65 years old with renal cell carcinoma.

V usage is TRBV11-2 and J usage is TRBJ1-1, with a tentative D call TRBD1 (5 bases). Germline-derived CDR1 and CDR2 are SGHAT and FQNNGV. V lost 0 bases to trimming and J lost 1 base, with 9 bases between them. The CDR3 runs 15 residues. CDR3 amino acids: CASSLDWGRNTEAFF. CDR3 DNA sequence: TGTGCCAGCAGCTTAGATTGGGGGAGGAACACTGAAGCTTTCTTT.

This clone was detected a few times. The rearrangement joins TRBV6-5 to TRBJ2-2; 7 bases map to TRBD2. The CDR3 is 15 amino acids. The germline CDR1 and CDR2 sequences are MNHEY and SVGAGI. Germline trimming cut 2 bases from V and 5 bases from J; bases unmatched to any gene: 5. CDR3 in amino acids: CASSYGSSGTGELFF. The DNA for the CDR3 is TGTGCCAGCAGTTACGGGTCTAGCGGAACCGGGGAGCTGTTTTTT.

The J gene is TRBJ2-5, the V gene TRBV7-2; the D call may be TRBD1 or TRBD2 (5 bases each). The CDR3 has 14 amino acids. CDR1 is SGHTA, CDR2 FQGNSA, per germline. V was clipped by 5 bases and J by 5 bases, with 15 bases between them. In DNA, the CDR3 is TGTGCCAGCAGCAGGGACCTGGGGGATGAGACCCAGTACTTC. Encoded protein: CASSRDLGDETQYF.

V and J are TRBV4-1 and TRBJ1-1, with 10 nucleotides matching TRBD1. Per germline, CDR1 MGHRA and CDR2 YSYEKL. J gave up 12 bases and V 1 base, and 11 bases lay outside the gene matches. The CDR3 has 15 amino acids. Here the CDR3 reads CASSQGQGALWGTFF. In DNA form, the CDR3 reads TGCGCCAGCAGCCAAGGACAGGGGGCTCTATGGGGAACTTTCTTT.

The rearrangement uses TRBV28 and TRBJ1-2, with 10 bases that match TRBD1. There are 13 residues in the CDR3. The germline V gene has CDR1 MDHEN and CDR2 SYDVKM. V lost 6 bases to trimming and J lost 3 bases; unmatched junction nucleotides: 1. The CDR3 is CASRDRGDYGYTF. For the CDR3, the DNA is TGTGCCAGCAGGGACAGGGGGGACTATGGCTACACCTTC.

J is TRBJ2-1 and V is TRBV6-6; D is perhaps TRBD2 (6 bases). This CDR3 has 15 residues. Trimming cost V 0 bases and J 0 bases, with 6 bases left between them. The germline V gene encodes CDR1 MNHNY and CDR2 SVGAGI (reference sequence). The CDR3 nucleotides are TGTGCCAGCAGTTACTCCGGGAGCTCCTACAATGAGCAGTTCTTC. Protein product: CASSYSGSSYNEQFF.

This clone has a handful of counts. The gene calls are TRBV25-1 and TRBJ1-4; D is unclear. Deletions cut 4 bases from V and 6 bases from J, with 6 bases between. The CDR3 is made up of 12 amino acids. The germline V gene has CDR1 MGHDK and CDR2 SYGVNS. The CDR3 sequence is CASSARDEKLFF. The CDR3 region has the DNA TGTGCCAGCAGTGCCCGGGATGAAAAACTGTTTTTT.

This rearrangement joins TRBV28 to TRBJ2-7, with 9 bases that match TRBD1. CDR3 length: 11 residues. Germline V gene sequence: CDR1 MDHEN, CDR2 SYDVKM. J gave up 5 bases and V 10 bases, and 3 bases lay outside the gene matches. CDR3 in amino acids: CATRTGDEQYF. The CDR3 nucleotides read TGTGCCACCCGGACAGGGGACGAGCAGTACTTC. The full variable domain, in which reference TRBV28 and TRBJ2-7 provide the parts outside the CDR3, is DVKVTQSSRYLVKRTGEKVFLECVQDMDHENMFWYRQDPGLGLRLIYFSYDVKMKEKGDIPEGYSVSREKKERFSLILESASTNQTSMYLCATRTGDEQYFGPGTRLTVT.